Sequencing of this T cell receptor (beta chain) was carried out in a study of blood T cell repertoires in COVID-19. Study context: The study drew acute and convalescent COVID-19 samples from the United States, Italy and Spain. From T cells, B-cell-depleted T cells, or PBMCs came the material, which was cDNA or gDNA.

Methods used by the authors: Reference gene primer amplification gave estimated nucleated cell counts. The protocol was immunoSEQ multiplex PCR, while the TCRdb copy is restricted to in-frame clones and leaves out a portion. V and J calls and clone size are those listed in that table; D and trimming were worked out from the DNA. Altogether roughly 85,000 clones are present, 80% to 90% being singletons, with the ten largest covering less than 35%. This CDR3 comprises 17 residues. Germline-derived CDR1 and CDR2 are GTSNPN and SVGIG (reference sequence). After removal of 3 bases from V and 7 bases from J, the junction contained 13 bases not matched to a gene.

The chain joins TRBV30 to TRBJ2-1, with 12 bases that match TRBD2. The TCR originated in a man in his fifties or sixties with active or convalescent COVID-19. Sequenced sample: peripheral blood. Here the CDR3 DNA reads TGTGCCTGGAGATTGGGTCGTGACGGACTAGCGGGAAATGAGCAGTTCTTC. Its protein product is CAWRLGRDGLAGNEQFF.